The entry below gives a single T cell receptor beta chain sequence along with its context. Its specificity is unknown. This sample is drawn from a study of cytomegalovirus exposure and HLA in healthy donors. Whole-study results and caveats: Testing in vitro showed a few CMV-associated chains specific for CMV antigens. Earlier analysis yielded a pattern in which most TCR beta V segments were productive about 90% or about 30% of the time. According to the study, roughly 160 TCR beta chains were cytomegalovirus-associated. Reported performance of the classifier showed diagnosis of cytomegalovirus status with high specificity and sensitivity.

The CDR3 is made up of 13 amino acids. Germline V lookup: CDR1 MNHEY, CDR2 SVGAGI. The V gene lost 5 bases and the J gene lost 6 bases, with 11 bases spanning the gap. This PCR relied on a set of 60 Vbeta primers and 13 Jbeta primers. TCRdb keeps only in-frame clones here, not all; method: immunoSEQ multiplex PCR. The sample shows fewer than 110,000 clones, 77% of them seen only once. The source of this sequence is a male donor in good health and CMV-seronegative. The rearrangement uses TRBV6-5 and TRBJ1-5, with no clear D. The sequencing sample was made of PBMCs. In DNA, the CDR3 is TGTGCCAGCAGTGCCGACAAGTCTCAGCCCCAGCATTTT. Protein sequence: CASSADKSQPQHF.